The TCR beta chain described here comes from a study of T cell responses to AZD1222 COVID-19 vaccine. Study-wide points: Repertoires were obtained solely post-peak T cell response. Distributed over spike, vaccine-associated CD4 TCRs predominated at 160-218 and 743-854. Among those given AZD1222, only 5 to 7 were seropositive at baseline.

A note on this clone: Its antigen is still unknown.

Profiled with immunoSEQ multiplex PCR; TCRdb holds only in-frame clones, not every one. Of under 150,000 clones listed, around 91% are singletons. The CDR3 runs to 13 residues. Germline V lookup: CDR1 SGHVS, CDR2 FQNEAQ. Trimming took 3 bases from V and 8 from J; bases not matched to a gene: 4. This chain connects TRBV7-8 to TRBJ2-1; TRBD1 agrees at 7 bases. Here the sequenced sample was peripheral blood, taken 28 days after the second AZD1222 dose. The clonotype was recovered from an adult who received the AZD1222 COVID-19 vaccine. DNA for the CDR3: TGTGCCAGCAGCTTCGACAGGGACCATGAGCAGTTCTTC. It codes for CASSFDRDHEQFF.